Reported below is one TCR beta chain. Looked up from germline, CDR1 is SEHNR and CDR2 is FQNEAQ (reference sequence). The CDR3 length is 16 residues. V was trimmed by 2 bases and J by 5 bases, leaving 13 bases between them. The source of the sample is a study of blood T cell repertoires in COVID-19. Measured with immunoSEQ multiplex PCR; TCRdb has only the in-frame clones, and not every one. This sample has just over 650,000 clones, with about 90% found just once. The sequence derives from a woman under 30 with acute or convalescent COVID-19. The sample taken for sequencing was peripheral blood. The chain joins TRBV7-9 to TRBJ1-6; D unclear. CDR3 sequence (DNA): TGTGCCAGCAGCTTAACCTCTTGGCTTGATAATTCACCCCTCCACTTT. This codes for CASSLTSWLDNSPLHF.